The sequence of this T cell receptor (beta chain) was determined in a study of T cell responses to AZD1222 COVID-19 vaccine. The study's findings and limits: Just a handful of AZD1222 recipients were seropositive at baseline.

V was clipped by 2 bases and J by 1 base, with 3 bases between them. Germline values: CDR1 MNHEY, CDR2 SVGEGT. This CDR3 is 13 amino acids long. Here immunoSEQ multiplex PCR was the method, and the copy in TCRdb shows in-frame clones only, minus some. The sample gives about 150,000 clones, more than 75% of which show up once; around 5.5% is in the top ten. Concerning this clone: The antigen is not known.

This chain links TRBV6-2 or TRBV6-3 with TRBJ1-5; D call uncertain. The sample consisted of peripheral blood, taken on day 0 of AZD1222 vaccination. This clonotype was obtained from an adult in good health. CDR3 nucleotide sequence: TGTGCCAGCAGTTACGAGAGCAATCAGCCCCAGCATTTT. Protein product: CASSYESNQPQHF.